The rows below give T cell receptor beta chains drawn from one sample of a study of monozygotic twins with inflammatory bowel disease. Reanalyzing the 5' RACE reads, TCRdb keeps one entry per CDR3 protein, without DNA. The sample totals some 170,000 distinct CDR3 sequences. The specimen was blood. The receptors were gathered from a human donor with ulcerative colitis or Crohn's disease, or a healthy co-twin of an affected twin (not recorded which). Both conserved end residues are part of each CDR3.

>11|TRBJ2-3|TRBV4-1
CASSQGGQQYF
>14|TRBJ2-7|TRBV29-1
CSVSRDRNTYEQYF
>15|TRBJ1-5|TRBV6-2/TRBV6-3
CASSSGGGTNQPQHF
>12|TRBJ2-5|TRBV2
CAGSGRGETQYF
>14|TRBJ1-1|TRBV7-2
CASSLGLAPSEAFF
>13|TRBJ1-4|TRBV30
CAWSITVNEKLFF
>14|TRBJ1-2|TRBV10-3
CAIRDDRGWVGYTF
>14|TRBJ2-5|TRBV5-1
CASSYRAQEETQYF
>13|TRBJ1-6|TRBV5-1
CASSLEGNSPLHF
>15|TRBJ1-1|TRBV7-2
CASISTFTGNTEAFF
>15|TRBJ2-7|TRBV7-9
CASSLLAGYSYEQYF
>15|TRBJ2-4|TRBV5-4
CASSLSFQGKNIQYF
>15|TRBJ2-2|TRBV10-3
CAISEPGQNTGELFF
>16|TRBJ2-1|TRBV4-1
CASSQSLALSYNEQFF
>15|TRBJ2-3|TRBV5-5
CVSSLRYGDTNTQYF
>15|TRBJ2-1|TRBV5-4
CASSNGGGSGNEQFF
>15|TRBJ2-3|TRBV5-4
CASGQTGGEADTQYF
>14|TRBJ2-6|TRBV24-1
CATGPFSGANVLTF
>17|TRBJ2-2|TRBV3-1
CASSQGTTGRSTGELFF
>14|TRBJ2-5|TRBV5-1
CASSPVQVQETQYF
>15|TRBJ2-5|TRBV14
CASSQDVSGRGWRYF
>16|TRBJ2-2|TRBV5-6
CASSWDVLTNTGELFF
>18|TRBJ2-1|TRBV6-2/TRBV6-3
CASSYAGSGLAGVNEQFF
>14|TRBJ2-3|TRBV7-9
CASSYLGQVVTQYF
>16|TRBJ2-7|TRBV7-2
CASSLWGGGASYEQYF
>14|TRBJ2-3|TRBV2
CASSDRGLRDTQYF